This is a list of T cell receptor beta chains from one sample in a study of T cells after yellow fever vaccination. TCRdb recomputed calls from the 5' RACE reads with MiXCR, one row per CDR3 protein. The table has 150,000 or so distinct CDR3 sequences, around 8.5% seen once; the top ten hold roughly 40%. This material consisted of CD8+ T cells sorted from PBMCs, taken 45 days after the yellow fever booster vaccination. All receptors derive from a young man who received the YFV17D yellow fever vaccine. CDR3s include the opening cysteine and the closing phenylalanine or tryptophan. D genes are given only for firm matches. Size is stated for part of the rows, as once, few or many counts, or as a class when the clone is expanded.

clone_size d_call j_call v_call cdr3_nt cdr3_aa
. TRBD1 TRBJ1-1 TRBV5-1 TGCGCCAGCAGCTGGCGGGAGGGGGCAACTGAAGCTTTCTTT CASSWREGATEAFF
. . TRBJ2-3 TRBV19 TGTGCCAGTAGTATTTCGGCAGGGGGCACAGATACGCAGTATTTT CASSISAGGTDTQYF
few TRBD2 TRBJ2-1 TRBV6-1 TGTGCCAGCAGTGAATGGTCGGGGGGTCTCTCCTACAATGAGCAGTTCTTC CASSEWSGGLSYNEQFF
. . TRBJ2-7 TRBV4-3 TGCGCCAGCAGCCAAGGCGACACAAGCTCCTACGAGCAGTACTTC CASSQGDTSSYEQYF
few . TRBJ2-6 TRBV7-3 TGTGCCAGCAGCTTATACCACTCTGGGGCCAACGTCCTGACTTTC CASSLYHSGANVLTF
few TRBD1 TRBJ2-7 TRBV5-1 TGCGCCAGCAGCTTGAGTGGACAGGGTGAAAGGCCCTACGAGCAGTACTTC CASSLSGQGERPYEQYF
. . TRBJ1-1 TRBV19 TGTGCCAGTAGTATGGGGCTCGGAGACCAAGCTTTCTTT CASSMGLGDQAFF
. . TRBJ2-1 TRBV12-3/TRBV12-4 TGTGCCAGCAGTTTTGGGGGTGGGAATGAGCAGTTCTTC CASSFGGGNEQFF
. TRBD2 TRBJ2-1 TRBV29-1 TGCAGCGCTAGACTAGCGGGGGGCCGCAATGAGCAGTTCTTC CSARLAGGRNEQFF
. . TRBJ1-1 TRBV6-2/TRBV6-3 TGTGCCAGCAGTTACGTACAGGTCTTCACTGAAGCTTTCTTT CASSYVQVFTEAFF
many . TRBJ2-3 TRBV29-1 TGCAGCGTTGCTTCACGGGGGAGCACAGATACGCAGTATTTT CSVASRGSTDTQYF
. TRBD1 TRBJ1-4 TRBV30 TGTGCCTGGAGCCGGGACAGCCAAAAACTGTTTTTT CAWSRDSQKLFF
. TRBD1 TRBJ1-2 TRBV28 TGTGCCAGCAGGAACGACAGGGGCAACTATGGCTACACCTTC CASRNDRGNYGYTF
few . TRBJ2-4 TRBV7-3 TGTGCCAGCAGCCCGGAGTCCGCGGTCAAAAACATTCAGTACTTC CASSPESAVKNIQYF
few . TRBJ2-1 TRBV7-2 TGTGCCAGCAGAAGCCGTGAGGGACCCCCGGGCAATGAGCAGTTCTTC CASRSREGPPGNEQFF
few . TRBJ2-3 TRBV7-6 TGTGCCAGCAGCTTGTGGCGGGGAGAAACAGATACGCAGTATTTT CASSLWRGETDTQYF
once . TRBJ2-1 TRBV5-1 TGCGCCAGCAGCTTTACTGGGAGTCTCTACAATGAGCAGTTCTTC CASSFTGSLYNEQFF
many TRBD2 TRBJ2-3 TRBV7-9 TGTGCCAGCAGCTCGACTAGCGGGGGACCCACAGATACGCAGTATTTT CASSSTSGGPTDTQYF
. . TRBJ1-1 TRBV19 TGTGCCAGTAGTGTAGGACAGAACACTGAAGCTTTCTTT CASSVGQNTEAFF
few . TRBJ1-2 TRBV4-1 TGCGCCAGCAGCCAGGGAGGACTGAATGGCTACACCTTC CASSQGGLNGYTF
few TRBD1 TRBJ2-1 TRBV9 TGTGCCAGCAGCGTAGGGCAGGGGGCCTACAATGAGCAGTTCTTC CASSVGQGAYNEQFF
. . TRBJ1-4 TRBV7-2 TGTGCCAGCAGCCCGCAGTTTACATTCAATGAAAAACTGTTTTTT CASSPQFTFNEKLFF
. . TRBJ1-2 TRBV3-1 TGTGCCAGCAGCCAAGAATCGCTGCCGGAGAACTATGGCTACACCTTC CASSQESLPENYGYTF
. . TRBJ2-5 TRBV9 TGTGCCAGCAGCGTAGGGGGCGACTTGTACTTC CASSVGGDLYF
few . TRBJ2-1 TRBV7-3 TGTGCCAGCAGCTTAACCGCAATCGCCTACAATGAGCAGTTCTTC CASSLTAIAYNEQFF
many . TRBJ2-3 TRBV20-1 TGCAGTGCCAAGTATAGCACAGATACGCAGTATTTT CSAKYSTDTQYF
many . TRBJ2-3 TRBV12-3/TRBV12-4 TGTGCCAGCAGTTTCGGAGGTGGAGATACGCAGTATTTT CASSFGGGDTQYF
few . TRBJ1-1 TRBV6-2/TRBV6-3 TGTGCCAGCAGTTACCACCGGGCCCAAGGAGACACTGAAGCTTTCTTT CASSYHRAQGDTEAFF
. . TRBJ2-7 TRBV6-5 TGTGCCAGCCGACCCCGCATCCCCTACGAGCAGTACTTC CASRPRIPYEQYF
. TRBD2 TRBJ2-3 TRBV5-1 TGCGCCAGCAGCTCCGGGACTAGCGGGGGGGCAGGAGATACGCAGTATTTT CASSSGTSGGAGDTQYF
many . TRBJ2-1 TRBV7-3 TGTGCCAGCAGCTTAACCGGGGGGCGGGAGCAGTTCTTC CASSLTGGREQFF
. . TRBJ2-5 TRBV7-9 TGTGCCAGCAGCCCCAAAAGTCGAAACCAAGAGACCCAGTACTTC CASSPKSRNQETQYF
few . TRBJ2-5 TRBV11-2 TGTGCCAGCAGCCCCGGGTCCCGAGGACAAGAGACCCAGTACTTC CASSPGSRGQETQYF
. . TRBJ1-1 TRBV6-6 TGTGCCAGCAGCCCGTGGGGGGGGAACACTGAAGCTTTCTTT CASSPWGGNTEAFF
few . TRBJ1-2 TRBV7-9 TGTGCCAGCAGCTTAGAACAGGTGGATGGCTACACCTTC CASSLEQVDGYTF
many . TRBJ2-3 TRBV4-1 TGCGCCAGCAGCCCCCTTTTTTCCAGCACAGATACGCAGTATTTT CASSPLFSSTDTQYF
few TRBD2 TRBJ2-2 TRBV27 TGTGCCAGCAGTCCCCGGACTAGAGCGAACACCGGGGAGCTGTTTTTT CASSPRTRANTGELFF
many TRBD2 TRBJ2-3 TRBV6-5 TGTGCCAGCGCCCTCCTAGCGGGGAGCACAGATACGCAGTATTTT CASALLAGSTDTQYF
many . TRBJ2-1 TRBV5-1 TGCGCCAGCAGCTTGGGCAGGACAGGGAGTGGCTCGGGGGGGATCCACAATGAGCAGTTCTTC CASSLGRTGSGSGGIHNEQFF
few . TRBJ2-7 TRBV27 TGTGCCAGCAGTTTACCGGAGTCCTACGAGCAGTACTTC CASSLPESYEQYF
few TRBD2 TRBJ2-5 TRBV12-3/TRBV12-4 TGTGCCAGCAGTTTAGGGGTGGCTGCCGGGGGGACTGAAGAGACCCAGTACTTC CASSLGVAAGGTEETQYF
many . TRBJ2-5 TRBV7-9 TGTGCCAGCAGCTTAGACAGGGAAGAGACCCAGTACTTC CASSLDREETQYF
few TRBD2 TRBJ2-1 TRBV12-3/TRBV12-4 TGTGCCAGCAGTCCACCCAGCGGGGGTGCCAATGAGCAGTTCTTC CASSPPSGGANEQFF
. . TRBJ2-7 TRBV4-1 TGCGCCAGCAGCCAACTAGATATCAACTACGAGCAGTACTTC CASSQLDINYEQYF
. TRBD1 TRBJ1-6 TRBV29-1 TGCAGCGTTGGGACAGGGAGTAATTCACCCCTCCACTTT CSVGTGSNSPLHF
. . TRBJ1-1 TRBV4-1 TGCGCCAGCAGCCAGGATTGGGCCTTAGGGACTGAAGCTTTCTTT CASSQDWALGTEAFF
few . TRBJ1-1 TRBV20-1 TGCAGTGCCCTCAAGGCGGCCACTGAAGCTTTCTTT CSALKAATEAFF
few . TRBJ2-1 TRBV19 TGTGCCAGTAGTATGGGGTCCAGAGGGAATGAGCAGTTCTTC CASSMGSRGNEQFF
. . TRBJ1-2 TRBV5-5 TGTGCCAGCAGTCCAGTTGGAACTTCGGGGGGCTACACCTTC CASSPVGTSGGYTF
few . TRBJ2-3 TRBV7-9 TGTGCCAGCAGCTCACCGACTAGGGTAGGGGATACGCAGTATTTT CASSSPTRVGDTQYF
few TRBD1 TRBJ1-2 TRBV30 TGTGCCCGGGACAGGGGAGGCTATGGCTACACCTTC CARDRGGYGYTF
few TRBD1 TRBJ2-3 TRBV4-1 TGCGCCAGCATGTCAGGGGGCGAGTCAGATACGCAGTATTTT CASMSGGESDTQYF
. . TRBJ2-1 TRBV19 TGTGCCAGTAGTTCTCTCGTCCCGGTCTACAATGAGCAGTTCTTC CASSSLVPVYNEQFF
. . TRBJ2-5 TRBV28 TGTGCCAGCAGTTCGACGATTGATCAGTACCAAGAGACCCAGTACTTC CASSSTIDQYQETQYF
. TRBD2 TRBJ2-7 TRBV6-1 TGTGCCACCCTCAGGGGACTAGCGGGGGTCGAGCAGTACTTC CATLRGLAGVEQYF
few . TRBJ1-6 TRBV4-3 TGCGCCAGCAGAAAATCCGGGGGGGGTAATTCACCCCTCCACTTT CASRKSGGGNSPLHF